The source of this T cell receptor (beta chain) is a study of cytomegalovirus exposure and HLA in healthy donors. On the study more broadly: A prior analysis found some 110 million unique TCR beta sequences from 150 million to 200 million T cells.

Researchers ran the PCR with 60 Vbeta and 13 Jbeta primers. Generated by immunoSEQ multiplex PCR, the TCRdb table keeps only in-frame clones and is missing some. This sample carries 130,000 or so clones, roughly 81% of them seen once, and the ten largest clones take approximately 1.5%. Study-level results: Some V segments, including TRBV6-2 and TRBV6-3, were excluded as indistinguishable.

On this clone itself: Its antigen remains unidentified.

From germline, CDR1 is SGHDT and CDR2 YYEEEE. This CDR3 is 17 amino acids long. V lost 4 bases to trimming and J lost 0 bases; unmatched junction nucleotides: 9. This sequence was found in a female donor in good health and CMV-seronegative. The specimen was PBMCs. The rearrangement uses TRBV5-6 and TRBJ2-3, with 9 nucleotides matching TRBD2. The CDR3 region is CASSQLAGGASTDTQYF. In nucleotides, the CDR3 is TGTGCCAGCAGCCAACTAGCGGGTGGTGCTAGCACAGATACGCAGTATTTT.